Described below is a single TCR beta chain sequence and its context. Its antigen is unidentified. The sample belongs to a study of brain T cells in children with intractable seizures. Only cases whose brain tissue showed the highest T cell transcript signatures were sequenced. Before surgery, patients took at least one anti-epileptic drug. Some clones are missing from TCRdb's copy, which holds only in-frame ones; the method was immunoSEQ multiplex PCR. Among 100,000 to 120,000 clones listed, roughly 92% were seen once. The CDR3 consists of 14 residues. CDR1 is SGHTA, CDR2 FQGNSA, per germline. The V segment lost 3 bases and the J segment 6 bases; nucleotides outside the gene matches: 7. Study observations and caveats: Clones missing pre-surgery may reflect undersampling of that blood sample. HCMV serostatus was not known, and viral specificity came from CDR3 similarity only.

The specimen was peripheral blood, collected at surgery. The TCR was taken from a boy under two years old with hemimegalencephaly and intractable seizures. The V and J genes are TRBV7-2 and TRBJ2-7; 8 bases agree with TRBD1. The CDR3 region has the DNA TGTGCCAGCAGCTTCCGGACAGGGAACGGCGAGCAGTACTTC. Translating gives CASSFRTGNGEQYF.